Presented here are 13 T cell receptor beta chains from one specimen sequenced in a study of CXCR3-negative and CXCR3-positive naive CD8 T cells (dated by TCRdb to about 2019). Instrument on record: NextSeq 550. The Human TCR Profiling Kit (MiLaboratory) was used to make UMI-labeled 5' RACE TRB cDNA libraries. Following reprocessing of the reads by TCRdb, the data hold one row per CDR3 protein sequence and no DNA is available. This sample's listing comprises 85,000 to 120,000 distinct CDR3 sequences. 0.38% of the sample goes to the ten largest clones. Results and caveats for the whole study, not just this receptor: TRB CDR3s from CXCR3-positive naive cells showed higher hydrophobicity (lower Kidera factor 4), lower energy, and higher strength and volume indices than CXCR3-negative naive cells.

Their antigen targets remain unknown. The sample comprised naive CXCR3+ CD8+ T cells from blood. The cell subset or site label of this sample denotes: CD45RO-CCR7+CD27+CD95- naive CD8+ T cells expressing CXCR3 (TNR3+). All receptors derive from a human donor in good health. Some clones in this sample may be carry-over from other donors' samples.

This CDR3 is CASSLASGIYEQYF. The chain recombines TRBV19 with TRBJ2-7; lacking DNA, the TRBD2 call made by TCRdb goes unchecked. The V gene's germline CDR1 is LNHDA and CDR2 SQIVND (reference sequence). This CDR3 is 14 amino acids long.

V usage is TRBV27 and J usage is TRBJ1-1. The CDR3 spans 14 residues. The germline CDR1 and CDR2 sequences are MNHEY and SMNVEV (reference sequence). The CDR3 region is CASSLSMENTEAFF.

The V gene is TRBV7-3, the J gene TRBJ2-1; TCRdb selects TRBD1, and the lack of DNA leaves this call unchecked. This CDR3 spans 15 amino acids. Germline V gives CDR1 SGHTA, CDR2 FQGTGA. Here the CDR3 reads CASSPSGQGAYEQFF.

This chain links TRBV7-3 with TRBJ2-2. Germline-derived CDR1 and CDR2 are SGHTA and FQGTGA. This CDR3 comprises 14 residues. The CDR3 spells CASSFFGDTGELFF.

The gene calls are TRBV4-1 and TRBJ2-1; TCRdb names TRBD2, which stays unverified in the absence of DNA. This CDR3 region has 19 residues. The V gene's germline CDR1 is MGHRA and CDR2 YSYEKL. The CDR3 is CASSQGFSLSGSTYNEQFF.

The chain employs TRBV6-6 and TRBJ2-7; without DNA, the TCRdb call of TRBD2 cannot be checked. The CDR3 totals 12 residues. Germline loops: CDR1 MNHNY, CDR2 SVGAGI (reference sequence). The CDR3 sequence is CASSAGGPEQYF.

This chain connects TRBV7-9 to TRBJ2-5. The CDR3 covers 14 residues. The germline gives CDR1 SEHNR, CDR2 FQNEAQ (reference sequence). CDR3 in amino acids: CASSLRRSQETQYF.

The chain uses TRBV3-1 and TRBJ2-1. CDR3 size: 17 residues. Looked up from germline, CDR1 is LGHDT and CDR2 is YNNKEL (reference sequence). This CDR3 is CASSQDVRLYIHNEQFF.

The V call is TRBV7-3, the J call TRBJ2-7; checking the TCRdb D call of TRBD1 is not possible without DNA. This CDR3 is 15 amino acids long. Germline V gene lookup returns CDR1 SGHTA and CDR2 FQGTGA. CDR3 protein: CASSEGQPPVYEQYF. Full variable domain (outside the CDR3, taken from reference TRBV7-3 and TRBJ2-7): GAGVSQTPSNKVTEKGKYVELRCDPISGHTALYWYRQSLGQGPEFLIYFQGTGAADDSGLPNDRFFAVRPEGSVSTLKIQRTERGDSAVYLCASSEGQPPVYEQYFGPGTRLTVT.

This chain connects TRBV12-3 or TRBV12-4 to TRBJ1-3. CDR3 length: 16 residues. The CDR3 reads CASSLEPDLSGNTIYF.

V gene TRBV28 combines with J gene TRBJ2-1; the TCRdb call, TRBD1, lacks DNA for checking. Germline CDR1 reads MDHEN; CDR2 reads SYDVKM. The CDR3 loop spans 15 amino acids. CDR3: CASSLRAGRYNEQFF.

V and J are TRBV7-9 and TRBJ2-7. Germline CDR1 reads SEHNR; CDR2 reads FQNEAQ (reference sequence). CDR3 length: 12 amino acids. Here the CDR3 reads CASSPGPYEQYF.

The chain recombines TRBV7-9 with TRBJ1-1. CDR1 is SEHNR and CDR2 is FQNEAQ in the germline V gene (reference sequence). The CDR3 contains 15 residues. The CDR3 here is CASSLARGLNTEAFF.